The rows below give T cell receptor beta chains drawn from one sample of a study of T cell changes during pregnancy in multiple sclerosis. Libraries were prepared by immunoSEQ multiplex PCR; TCRdb keeps only in-frame clonotypes and omits some of them. The table has tens of thousands of clones, approximately 94% seen once. This specimen was CD4+ T cells from peripheral blood mononuclear cells, taken after pregnancy. The origin of the receptors is a female donor with multiple sclerosis, enrolled in a pregnancy study. Each CDR3 is given without its conserved first and last residue. D genes are given only for firm matches. The size of a clone is reported for some rows only, either as once, few or many, or as a class for expanded clones.

j_gene,len,abundance,v_gene,d_gene,CDR3aa
TRBJ2-5,13,NA,TRBV5-1,TRBD2,ASSPTLAGEETQY
TRBJ1-2,14,NA,TRBV7-2,NA,ASSLAQGSLIYGYT
TRBJ1-1,11,NA,TRBV6-1,NA,ASSAQENTEAF
TRBJ2-7,13,NA,TRBV5-4,NA,ASSPPDNMYGEQY
TRBJ2-1,14,once,TRBV14,NA,ASSQVGVAAYNEQF
TRBJ2-2,12,once,TRBV18,TRBD1,ASSGTGSDGELF
TRBJ1-2,15,NA,TRBV27,TRBD1,ASIPFRPGQGFHGYT
TRBJ1-2,11,NA,TRBV30,TRBD1,AWSRPYRGGYT
TRBJ2-5,12,NA,TRBV27,NA,ASRRQSFQETQY
TRBJ2-1,13,NA,TRBV5-1,TRBD1,ASSTPGQGTNEQF
TRBJ1-6,11,NA,TRBV5-4,NA,ASSLNRDSPLH
TRBJ1-1,13,NA,TRBV7-8,NA,ASSSRPTGSNEAF
TRBJ2-1,12,NA,TRBV6-6,TRBD1,ASGDRVEAVEQF
TRBJ1-1,13,NA,TRBV5-8,TRBD1,ASSPYSTGGFGAF
TRBJ2-3,13,NA,TRBV2,NA,ASSVALARTDTQY
TRBJ2-7,11,NA,TRBV6-5,TRBD1,ASIWGQPYEQY
TRBJ2-2,16,NA,TRBV5-8,NA,ASSLVGDSTGYTGELF
TRBJ2-7,12,NA,TRBV18,NA,ASSPDRRTYEQY
TRBJ2-3,13,NA,TRBV7-7,NA,ASSTDTASTDTQY
TRBJ2-7,13,NA,TRBV5-1,TRBD1,ASSPGVGQAYEQY
TRBJ1-1,13,NA,TRBV19,TRBD1,ASSIAGGPNTEAF
TRBJ2-3,7,NA,TRBV29-1,NA,SLLWRQY
TRBJ1-4,13,NA,TRBV2,TRBD1,ASSDQGAGEEKLF
TRBJ1-1,14,once,TRBV30,TRBD1,ALTGAQRGMNTEAF
TRBJ1-2,11,NA,TRBV29-1,NA,SVGGLGPYGYT
TRBJ2-3,12,NA,TRBV28,TRBD1,ASSRSTGVDTQY
TRBJ2-1,12,NA,TRBV9,NA,ASSVVTPSHEQF
TRBJ1-2,12,NA,TRBV30,NA,AWSKTAERYGYT
TRBJ2-7,12,NA,TRBV2,TRBD2,ASREREDGYEQY
TRBJ2-3,15,NA,TRBV7-7,TRBD1,ASSLAPGTGEADTQY
TRBJ2-3,15,once,TRBV30,TRBD2,AWSVGAGGVTPDTQY
TRBJ2-1,13,NA,TRBV5-6,NA,ASSSWTRPYNEQF
TRBJ2-2,14,NA,TRBV11-2,NA,ASSSWTAANTGELF
TRBJ2-2,14,NA,TRBV7-2,TRBD1,ASSYDRGADTGELF
TRBJ2-5,15,few,TRBV7-2,TRBD1,ASSRFHLRQGRETQY
TRBJ1-2,11,NA,TRBV18,TRBD1,ASSSRDSDGYT
TRBJ2-3,13,NA,TRBV5-1,NA,ASSLAGGMADTQY
TRBJ1-2,14,NA,TRBV27,NA,ASSLGGGGLSSGYT
TRBJ2-3,11,NA,TRBV5-1,NA,ASSSAGLDTQY
TRBJ1-5,12,NA,TRBV11-2,NA,ASSLVYGNQPQH
TRBJ1-2,15,once,TRBV25-1,NA,ASSEFRIGEHNYGYT
TRBJ2-5,12,NA,TRBV5-1,NA,ASSSDGNQETQY
TRBJ2-7,11,NA,TRBV7-9,NA,ASSLDAGAEQY
TRBJ2-1,16,NA,TRBV7-2,TRBD1,ASSLAGQGLGGYNEQF
TRBJ2-1,16,NA,TRBV11-3,TRBD2,ASSLDQGGSAVYNEQF
TRBJ1-1,14,NA,TRBV27,NA,ASSLGGWVVNTEAF
TRBJ1-3,13,NA,TRBV6-5,NA,ASSSSWRDGNTIY
TRBJ1-2,12,NA,TRBV18,NA,ASSPNNQGGGYT
TRBJ2-1,15,NA,TRBV10-2,TRBD2,ASSESPGVAGENEQF
TRBJ2-7,14,few,TRBV10-1,TRBD2,ASSELFGTSGYEQY
TRBJ2-2,12,NA,TRBV2,NA,ASSEILATGELF
TRBJ2-3,12,NA,TRBV29-1,NA,SAGSTTGADTQY
TRBJ1-2,11,NA,TRBV7-9,TRBD1,ASSLQGASGYT
TRBJ2-5,12,NA,TRBV19,TRBD2,ASRGLANQETQY